Presented here are 20 T cell receptor beta chains from one specimen sequenced in a study of T cells in localized non-small cell lung cancer. This table comes from immunoSEQ multiplex PCR, and its TCRdb copy is limited to in-frame clones, with some not included. The sample consists of 23,000 or so clones, 88% of them appearing once. Here the sequenced sample was peripheral blood mononuclear cells, taken before any cancer treatment. These TCRs come from a woman aged 35 to 69 with stage III lung adenocarcinoma.

This clone was picked up one time. The chain links TRBV9 to TRBJ1-1; D is perhaps TRBD1 (5 bases). V shed 0 bases and J shed 1 base, with 7 bases lying between them. CDR1 and CDR2 from the germline V gene are SGDLS and YYNGEE. The CDR3 has 14 residues. Written as DNA, the CDR3 is TGTGCCAGCAGCGTAGCCCAGGGGAACACTGAAGCTTTCTTT. Protein sequence: CASSVAQGNTEAFF.

The gene calls are TRBV7-6 and TRBJ2-3, with 9 bases matching TRBD2. The CDR3 is made up of 14 amino acids. Germline V gene sequence: CDR1 SGHVS, CDR2 FNYEAQ. V was clipped by 5 bases and J by 3 bases; unmatched bases: 3. CDR3 sequence: CASSVSGGTDTQYF. The CDR3 coding sequence is TGTGCCAGCAGCGTGAGCGGGGGGACAGATACGCAGTATTTT. Filled out from reference TRBV7-6 and TRBJ2-3, the complete variable domain reads GAGVSQSPRYKVTKRGQDVALRCDPISGHVSLYWYRQALGQGPEFLTYFNYEAQQDKSGLPNDRFSAERPEGSISTLTIQRTEQRDSAMYRCASSVSGGTDTQYFGPGTRLTVL.

This clone has just one count. V gene TRBV5-1 combines with J gene TRBJ1-1; TRBD1 is a possible D gene (6 bases). Deletions cut 4 bases from V and 3 bases from J, with 13 bases between. Germline CDR1 and CDR2: SGHRS and YFSETQ. The CDR3 has 14 amino acids. CDR3 sequence reads: CASSTGTEDTEAFF. Here the CDR3 DNA reads TGCGCCAGCAGCACAGGGACCGAGGACACTGAAGCTTTCTTT.

The chain is built from TRBV9 and TRBJ2-1; 7 bases line up with TRBD2. CDR1 and CDR2 (germline): SGDLS, YYNGEE. V shed 2 bases and J 3 bases; nucleotides not matched to a gene: 5. The CDR3 has 15 residues. The CDR3 here is CASSVKSGNYNEQFF. DNA of the CDR3: TGTGCCAGCAGCGTTAAGAGCGGGAACTACAATGAGCAGTTCTTC.

This clone was counted only a few times. This chain uses TRBV14 with TRBJ2-7, with no clear D. The V and J ends lost 2 bases and 6 bases respectively, with 5 bases between them. From germline, CDR1 is SGHDN and CDR2 FVKESK. This CDR3 spans 11 amino acids. In nucleotides, the CDR3 is TGTGCCAGCAGCCAACTAGTCGAGCAGTACTTC. Translating it yields CASSQLVEQYF.

The chain carries TRBV4-3 and TRBJ1-4; D remains unclear. Trimming stripped 0 bases from V and 6 bases from J, with 5 bases between. CDR1 is LGHNA, CDR2 YSLEER, per germline. The CDR3 contains 13 residues. CDR3 coding DNA: TGCGCCAGCAGCCAAGATATCGATGAAAAACTGTTTTTT. Its protein is CASSQDIDEKLFF.

The chain joins TRBV6-6 to TRBJ1-6; tentative D call: TRBD1 (5 bases). This CDR3 has 14 residues. With 5 bases removed from V and 4 bases from J, the gap between germline ends came to 9 bases. Germline V gene lookup returns CDR1 MNHNY and CDR2 SVGAGI (reference sequence). CDR3 amino acids: CASSDGGYNSPLHF. The CDR3 DNA reads TGTGCCAGCAGTGACGGGGGATATAATTCACCCCTCCACTTT.

This rearrangement joins TRBV5-4 to TRBJ2-7, with D perhaps TRBD1 or TRBD2 (5 bases each). The CDR3 runs to 14 residues. V lost 4 bases and J lost 6, with 17 bases in between. The germline V gene has CDR1 SGHNT and CDR2 YYREEE (reference sequence). CDR3 protein: CASSRPGRSTEQYF. The CDR3 DNA reads as TGTGCCAGCAGCAGACCGGGGCGGTCGACCGAGCAGTACTTC.

V and J are TRBV11-2 and TRBJ2-7; D is perhaps TRBD1 (6 bases). Germline V CDR1 and CDR2: SGHAT, FQNNGV. V dropped 5 bases and J dropped 9 bases, with 14 bases sitting between them. The CDR3 has 12 residues. CDR3 sequence: CASSLTGFGQYF. In DNA form, the CDR3 reads TGTGCCAGCAGCCTTACAGGGTTCGGGCAGTACTTC. The full variable domain, with the rest looked up from reference TRBV11-2 and TRBJ2-7, is EAGVAQSPRYKIIEKRQSVAFWCNPISGHATLYWYQQILGQGPKLLIQFQNNGVVDDSQLPKDRFSAERLKGVDSTLKIQPAKLEDSAVYLCASSLTGFGQYFGPGTRLTVT.

The V gene is TRBV29-1, the J gene TRBJ1-1; TRBD1 aligns across 7 bases. The V gene end was trimmed by 7 bases and the J gene end by 3 bases; junction bases not matched to a gene: 5. Germline V CDR1 and CDR2: SQVTM, ANQGSEA. The CDR3 loop spans 12 amino acids. CDR3 coding DNA: TGCAGCGCCAGGGGGAGCCACACTGAAGCTTTCTTT. Translated: CSARGSHTEAFF.

This chain connects TRBV5-1 to TRBJ1-1, with 9 positions matching TRBD1. There are 14 residues in the CDR3. V dropped 4 bases and J dropped 3; count of bases not matched to a gene: 4. Germline V gene sequence: CDR1 SGHRS, CDR2 YFSETQ. The CDR3 loop reads CASSPGDRDTEAFF. Here the CDR3 DNA reads TGCGCCAGCAGCCCAGGGGACAGGGACACTGAAGCTTTCTTT.

The chain has TRBV19 and TRBJ2-7; no clear D. There are 13 residues in the CDR3. Trimming stripped 6 bases from V and 4 bases from J, with 13 bases between. Germline V gives CDR1 LNHDA, CDR2 SQIVND (reference sequence). The CDR3 sequence is CASSRGRRYEQYF. CDR3 DNA sequence: TGTGCCAGTAGCCGAGGCCGAAGATACGAGCAGTACTTC.

CDR3: CAIRTSRETDTQYF. CDR3 nucleotides: TGTGCCATTCGGACTAGCCGTGAGACAGATACGCAGTATTTT. The chain recombines TRBV10-3 with TRBJ2-3, with 8 bases matching TRBD2. The CDR3 consists of 14 residues. Germline V gives CDR1 ENHRY, CDR2 SYGVKD. V shed 9 bases, J shed 3 bases, and the junction held 8 bases outside the gene matches.

The chain employs TRBV4-3 and TRBJ2-6, with unresolved D. Germline loops: CDR1 LGHNA, CDR2 YSLEER. V dropped 0 bases and J dropped 4 bases, with 10 bases sitting between them. This CDR3 spans 16 amino acids. CDR3 residues: CASSQDMGSGANVLTF. Here the CDR3 DNA reads TGCGCCAGCAGCCAAGATATGGGTTCCGGGGCCAACGTCCTGACTTTC.

The chain joins TRBV10-3 to TRBJ2-7; D is ambiguous. Trimming left V 4 bases short and J 0 bases short, with 13 bases between. CDR3 length: 15 residues. Germline CDR1 reads ENHRY; CDR2 reads SYGVKD. CDR3 sequence (DNA): TGTGCCATCAGTGTAGGGCAGCCAAGCTCCTACGAGCAGTACTTC. This translates into CAISVGQPSSYEQYF.

The V gene is TRBV5-6, the J gene TRBJ2-3, with 9 bases fitting TRBD2. After removal of 4 bases from V and 10 bases from J, the junction contained 10 bases not matched to a gene. The CDR3 contains 14 residues. Germline V gene lookup returns CDR1 SGHDT and CDR2 YYEEEE. The CDR3 reads CASSDAGGTNPQYF. The CDR3 DNA reads as TGTGCCAGCAGCGATGCGGGAGGGACCAACCCGCAGTATTTT.

The chain carries TRBV6-1 and TRBJ1-4; TRBD1 is a possible D gene (5 bases). CDR3 length: 14 amino acids. In germline, CDR1 is MNHNS, CDR2 SASEGT. Trimming pared 5 bases from V and 0 bases from J, leaving 7 bases between. The CDR3: CASSPTATNEKLFF. DNA of the CDR3: TGTGCCAGCAGTCCGACAGCAACTAATGAAAAACTGTTTTTT.

The chain links TRBV11-2 to TRBJ1-1, with D maybe TRBD1 (5 bases). The CDR3 is made up of 14 amino acids. CDR1 is SGHAT and CDR2 is FQNNGV in the germline V gene. The V gene lost 2 bases and the J gene lost 5 bases, with 12 bases spanning the gap. The CDR3 sequence: CASSLSPKGTEAFF. The DNA of the CDR3 is TGTGCCAGCAGCTTAAGCCCTAAGGGGACTGAAGCTTTCTTT.

J is TRBJ2-1 and V is TRBV6-4; 9 bases line up with TRBD2. This CDR3 has 15 residues. With 0 bases clipped from V and 4 bases from J, the junction kept 1 base outside the gene matches. Per the germline V gene, CDR1 is MRHNA and CDR2 is SNTAGT. The CDR3 DNA is TGTGCCAGCAGTGACTCTAGCGGGAGTTACAATGAGCAGTTCTTC. Encoded protein: CASSDSSGSYNEQFF.

The chain recombines TRBV18 with TRBJ1-4; 10 positions agree with TRBD1. The CDR3 runs 16 residues. The V segment lost 5 bases and the J segment 4 bases; nucleotides outside the gene matches: 7. Germline V gives CDR1 KGHSH, CDR2 LQKENI. CDR3: CASSTLGDRGNEKLFF. DNA of the CDR3: TGTGCCAGCTCAACACTCGGGGACAGGGGTAATGAAAAACTGTTTTTT.